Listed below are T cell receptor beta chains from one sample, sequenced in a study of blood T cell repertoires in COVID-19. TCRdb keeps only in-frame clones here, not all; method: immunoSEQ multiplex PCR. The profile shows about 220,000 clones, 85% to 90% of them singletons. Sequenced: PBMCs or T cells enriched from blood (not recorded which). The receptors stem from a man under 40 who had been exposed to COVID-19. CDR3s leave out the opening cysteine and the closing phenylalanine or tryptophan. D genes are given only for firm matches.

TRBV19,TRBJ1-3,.,ASSANQLSGNTIY
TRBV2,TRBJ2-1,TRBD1,ASRLQGAAYNEQF
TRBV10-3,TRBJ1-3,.,AISETSNTGNTIY
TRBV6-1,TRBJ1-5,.,ASSEGSGYNQPQH
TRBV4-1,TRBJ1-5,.,ASSQDRGVPQH
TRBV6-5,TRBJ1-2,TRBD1,ASSYLTGAHNGYT
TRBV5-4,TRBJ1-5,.,ASSFLDRPDQPQH
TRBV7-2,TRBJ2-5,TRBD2,ASRSAGGWETQY
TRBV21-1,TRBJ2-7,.,ASSKGRGPLAYEQY
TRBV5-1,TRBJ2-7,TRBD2,ASSLLAGLAGGPSYEQY
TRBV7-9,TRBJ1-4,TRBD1,ASSPRTGGGEKLF
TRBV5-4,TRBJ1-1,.,ASSLGRGGAF
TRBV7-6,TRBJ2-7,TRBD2,ASSTQRGPTYEQY
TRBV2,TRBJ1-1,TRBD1,ASSGQGAGAF
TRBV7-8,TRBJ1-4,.,ASTGLRPGKLF
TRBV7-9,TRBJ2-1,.,ASSLVGSGYLEQF
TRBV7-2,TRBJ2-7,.,ASSLVGDTYEQY
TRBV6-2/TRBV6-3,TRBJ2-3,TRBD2,ASSSRGVSTDTQY
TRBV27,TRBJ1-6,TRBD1,ASSLTGTGISYNSPLH
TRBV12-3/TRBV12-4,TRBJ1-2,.,ASSFEGVKGYT
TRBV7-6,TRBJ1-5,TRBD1,ARRRQGDQPQH
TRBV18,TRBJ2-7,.,ASSPPESGLSYEQY
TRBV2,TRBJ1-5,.,ASSKDSQAGNQPQH
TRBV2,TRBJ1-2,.,ASTPPVAEAYGYT
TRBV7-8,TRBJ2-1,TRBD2,ASSRERGRYNEQF
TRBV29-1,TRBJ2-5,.,SVVELTGETQY
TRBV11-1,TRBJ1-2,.,ASSSTGNYGYT
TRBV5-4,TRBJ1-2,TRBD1,ASSLGSDRVNGYT
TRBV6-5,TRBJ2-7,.,ASSLAAESSYEQY
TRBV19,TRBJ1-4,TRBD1,ASSIATGEFTSTNEKLF
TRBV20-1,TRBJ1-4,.,SQQVNEKLF
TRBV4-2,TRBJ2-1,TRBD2,ASSQGGLAGRYEQF
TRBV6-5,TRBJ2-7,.,ASSRQGFYEQY
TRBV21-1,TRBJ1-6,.,ASSRLDSSYNSPLH
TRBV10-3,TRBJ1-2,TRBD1,AISNSKQNRDRPFENYGYT
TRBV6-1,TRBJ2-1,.,ASSDGGNEQF
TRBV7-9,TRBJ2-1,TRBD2,ASSPGTSGGPSYNEQF
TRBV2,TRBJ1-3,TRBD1,ASSPGTGPGNTIY
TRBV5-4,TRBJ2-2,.,ASSPAGRGPGELF
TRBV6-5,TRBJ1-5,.,ATAGRDNQPQH